The 13 T cell receptor beta chains reported below all come from one sample, sequenced in a study of blood T cell repertoires in COVID-19. The repertoire was sequenced with immunoSEQ multiplex PCR; TCRdb's copy has only in-frame clones and lacks some. The sample includes fewer than 500,000 clones, around 87% of them seen just once. Input material: PBMCs or T cells enriched from blood (not recorded which). The receptors shown here come from a man aged 25 to 40 who had recovered from COVID-19.

This clone has a single count. The chain uses TRBV7-9 and TRBJ1-5; possibly TRBD1 for D (6 bases). V shed 4 bases and J shed 3 bases, with 16 bases lying between them. The CDR3 is 16 amino acids. Germline V CDR1 and CDR2: SEHNR, FQNEAQ (reference sequence). CDR3 DNA: TGTGCCAGCAGCTCGATACAGGGTAAGGCCAATCAGCCCCAGCATTTT. Its protein is CASSSIQGKANQPQHF.

The genes are TRBV5-4 and TRBJ2-7, with D possibly TRBD1 on 5 matching bases. CDR3 length: 14 amino acids. Germline loops: CDR1 SGHNT, CDR2 YYREEE (reference sequence). V dropped 1 base and J dropped 3 bases, with 11 bases sitting between them. The DNA of the CDR3 is TGTGCCAGCAGCTTGCAGGGCATGAGCTACGAGCAGTACTTC. This translates into CASSLQGMSYEQYF.

The chain has TRBV7-9 and TRBJ2-5; 11 bases line up with TRBD2. The V gene end was trimmed by 5 bases and the J gene end by 3 bases; junction bases not matched to a gene: 8. CDR3 length: 16 amino acids. Per the germline V gene, CDR1 is SEHNR and CDR2 is FQNEAQ (reference sequence). CDR3 region: CASSPSLGLAEETQYF. CDR3 in DNA: TGTGCCAGCAGCCCCTCCTTGGGACTAGCGGAAGAGACCCAGTACTTC.

This chain joins TRBV27 and TRBJ2-7; D perhaps matches TRBD1 (6 bases). Germline V gene lookup returns CDR1 MNHEY and CDR2 SMNVEV (reference sequence). The ends were cut back, 6 bases at V and 2 bases at J, with 11 bases in the middle. This CDR3 comprises 13 residues. For the CDR3, the DNA is TGTGCCAGCAGGGCCCAGGGGCCCTACGAGCAGTACTTC. Its protein is CASRAQGPYEQYF.

V gene TRBV7-9 combines with J gene TRBJ2-3, with D tentatively TRBD2 (5 bases). Germline values: CDR1 SEHNR, CDR2 FQNEAQ (reference sequence). Trimming pared 0 bases from V and 4 bases from J, leaving 11 bases between. This CDR3 region has 15 residues. CDR3 DNA sequence: TGTGCCAGCAGCTTAGCTGCGGGTACGGCAGATACGCAGTATTTT. Translated, it gives CASSLAAGTADTQYF.

This rearrangement joins TRBV12-5 to TRBJ1-1; D is unclear. Trimming shortened V by 4 bases and J by 3 bases, and 12 bases separated the two germline ends. Germline CDR1 LGHNT, CDR2 FRNRAP. The CDR3 is 14 amino acids. The CDR3 bases are TGTGCTAGTGGTTCAGGACTACCTTACACTGAAGCTTTCTTT. The encoded protein is CASGSGLPYTEAFF. Looking up the rest from reference TRBV12-5 and TRBJ1-1 gives the full variable domain: DARVTQTPRHKVTEMGQEVTMRCQPILGHNTVFWYRQTMMQGLELLAYFRNRAPLDDSGMPKDRFSAEMPDATLATLKIQPSEPRDSAVYFCASGSGLPYTEAFFGQGTRLTVV.

The chain uses TRBV6-5 and TRBJ1-1; the match to TRBD1 covers 8 bases. Unmatched junction bases numbered 5, after V lost 0 bases and J lost 8 bases. Germline CDR1 and CDR2: MNHEY and SVGAGI. The CDR3 totals 14 residues. In DNA form, the CDR3 reads TGTGCCAGCAGTTACTCTCGCCAGGGGGCGGAAGCTTTCTTT. Translated: CASSYSRQGAEAFF.

The rearrangement joins TRBV18 to TRBJ1-3, with D possibly being TRBD1 (5 bases). Germline V lookup: CDR1 KGHSH, CDR2 LQKENI. This CDR3 has 15 residues. Trimming left V 3 bases short and J 0 bases short, with 9 bases between. CDR3 region: CASSPRQSSGNTIYF. DNA for the CDR3: TGTGCCAGCTCACCCCGACAGAGCTCTGGAAACACCATATATTTT.

This clone came up once. The chain is built from TRBV10-1 and TRBJ2-1; 11 nucleotides agree with TRBD1. The CDR3 contains 17 residues. Germline trimming cut 4 bases from V and 5 bases from J; bases unmatched to any gene: 10. In germline, CDR1 is WNHNN, CDR2 SYGVQD (reference sequence). CDR3 region: CASSGTAGTGGNNEQFF. The CDR3 DNA follows: TGCGCCAGCAGTGGTACAGCCGGGACAGGGGGGAACAATGAGCAGTTCTTC.

The V and J genes are TRBV18 and TRBJ2-7, with 7 bases aligning to TRBD1. V trimming: 0 bases; J trimming: 6 bases; junction bases outside the gene matches: 2. Per germline, CDR1 KGHSH and CDR2 LQKENI. CDR3 length: 13 amino acids. CDR3 in DNA: TGTGCCAGCTCACCACCGACAGGGTTCGAGCAGTACTTC. Encoded protein: CASSPPTGFEQYF.

V usage is TRBV19 and J usage is TRBJ2-7; tentative D call: TRBD2 (5 bases). Germline V gives CDR1 LNHDA, CDR2 SQIVND (reference sequence). There are 15 residues in the CDR3. V lost 7 bases, J lost 4 bases, and 20 bases lay in between. The DNA of the CDR3 is TGTGCCAGTAACCCGCGCGAGGGTAATGCGTACGAGCAGTACTTC. This translates into CASNPREGNAYEQYF.

The chain recombines TRBV2 with TRBJ2-5; D perhaps matches TRBD1 (5 bases). The CDR3 covers 14 residues. V was cut by 5 bases and J by 2 bases, with 12 bases left in between. Germline V gives CDR1 SNHLY, CDR2 FYNNEI. The CDR3 coding sequence is TGTGCCAGCAGTTTCGACAGACTTCAAGAGACCCAGTACTTC. Its protein is CASSFDRLQETQYF.

This clone was recorded many times. The V and J genes are TRBV10-2 and TRBJ2-5, with a weak D call TRBD2 (6 bases). This CDR3 has 17 amino acids. Germline V gene lookup returns CDR1 WSHSY and CDR2 SAAADI. Trimming pared 0 bases from V and 1 base from J, leaving 15 bases between. CDR3 DNA sequence: TGCGCCAGCAGTGAGTCAGGGGTAGCGGATCCCCAAGAGACCCAGTACTTC. This sequence encodes CASSESGVADPQETQYF.